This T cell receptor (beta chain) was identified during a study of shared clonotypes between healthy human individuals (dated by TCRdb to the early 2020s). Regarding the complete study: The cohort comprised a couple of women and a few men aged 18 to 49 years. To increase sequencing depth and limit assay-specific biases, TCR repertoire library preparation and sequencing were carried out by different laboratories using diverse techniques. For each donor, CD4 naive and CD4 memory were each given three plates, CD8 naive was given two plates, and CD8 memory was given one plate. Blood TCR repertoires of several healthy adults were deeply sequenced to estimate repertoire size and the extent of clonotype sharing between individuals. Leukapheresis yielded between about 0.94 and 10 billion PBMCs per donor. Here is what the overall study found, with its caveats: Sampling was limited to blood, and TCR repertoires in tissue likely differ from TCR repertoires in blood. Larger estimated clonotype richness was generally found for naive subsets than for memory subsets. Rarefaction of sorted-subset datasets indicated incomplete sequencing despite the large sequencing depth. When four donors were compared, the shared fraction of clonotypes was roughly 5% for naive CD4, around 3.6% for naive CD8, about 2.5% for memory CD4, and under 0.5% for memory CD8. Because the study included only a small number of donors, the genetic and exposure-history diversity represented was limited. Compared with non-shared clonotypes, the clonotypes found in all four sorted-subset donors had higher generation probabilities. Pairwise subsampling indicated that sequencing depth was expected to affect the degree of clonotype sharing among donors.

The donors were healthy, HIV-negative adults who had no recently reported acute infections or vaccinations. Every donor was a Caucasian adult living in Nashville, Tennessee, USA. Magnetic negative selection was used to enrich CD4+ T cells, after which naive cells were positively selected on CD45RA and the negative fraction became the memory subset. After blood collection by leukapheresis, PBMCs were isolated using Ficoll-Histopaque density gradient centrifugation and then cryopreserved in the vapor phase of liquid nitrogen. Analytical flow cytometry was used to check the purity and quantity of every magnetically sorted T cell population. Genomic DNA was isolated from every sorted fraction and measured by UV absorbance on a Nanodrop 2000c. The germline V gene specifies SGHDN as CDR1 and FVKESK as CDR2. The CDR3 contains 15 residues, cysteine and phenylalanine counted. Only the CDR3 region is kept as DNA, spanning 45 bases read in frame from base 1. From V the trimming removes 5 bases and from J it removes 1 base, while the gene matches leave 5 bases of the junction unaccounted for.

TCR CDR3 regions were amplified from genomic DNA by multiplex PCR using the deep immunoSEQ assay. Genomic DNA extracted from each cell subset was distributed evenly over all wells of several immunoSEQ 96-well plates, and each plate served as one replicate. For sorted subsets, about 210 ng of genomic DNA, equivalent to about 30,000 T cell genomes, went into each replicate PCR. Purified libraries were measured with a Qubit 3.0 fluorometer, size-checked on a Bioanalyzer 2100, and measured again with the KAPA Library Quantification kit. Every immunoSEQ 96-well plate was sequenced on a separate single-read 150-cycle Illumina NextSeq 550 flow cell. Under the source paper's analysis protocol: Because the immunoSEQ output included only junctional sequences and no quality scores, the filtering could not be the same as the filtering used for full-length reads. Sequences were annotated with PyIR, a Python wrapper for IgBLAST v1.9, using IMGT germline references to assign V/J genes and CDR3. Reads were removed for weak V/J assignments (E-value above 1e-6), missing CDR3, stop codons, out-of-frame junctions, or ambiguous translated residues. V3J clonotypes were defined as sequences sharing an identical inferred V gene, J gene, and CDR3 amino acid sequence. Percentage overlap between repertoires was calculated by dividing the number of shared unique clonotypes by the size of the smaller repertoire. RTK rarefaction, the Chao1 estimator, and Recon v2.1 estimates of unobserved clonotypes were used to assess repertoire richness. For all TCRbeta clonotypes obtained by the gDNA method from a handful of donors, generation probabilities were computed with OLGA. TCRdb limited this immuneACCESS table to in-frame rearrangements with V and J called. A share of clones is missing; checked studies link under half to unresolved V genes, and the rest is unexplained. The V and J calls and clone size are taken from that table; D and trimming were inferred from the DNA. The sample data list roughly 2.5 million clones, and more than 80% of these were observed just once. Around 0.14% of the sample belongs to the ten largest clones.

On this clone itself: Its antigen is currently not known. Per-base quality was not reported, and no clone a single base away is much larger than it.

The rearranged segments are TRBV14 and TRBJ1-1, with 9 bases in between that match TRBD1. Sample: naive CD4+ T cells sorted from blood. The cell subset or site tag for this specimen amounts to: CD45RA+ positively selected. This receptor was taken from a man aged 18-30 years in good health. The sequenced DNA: TGTGCCAGCAGCTTCGGGACAGGGCGGAACACTGAAGCTTTCTTT. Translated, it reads CASSFGTGRNTEAFF.